Listed here are 6 T cell receptor beta chains from one sample, sequenced in a study of metastatic and nonmetastatic thyroid tumors. Using MiXCR, TCRdb re-called clones from the PCR reads. This sample has tens of thousands of clones, with about an eighth found just once. Every patient was untreated before thyroid surgery. Material: tumor tissue. All receptors derive from a female donor with papillary thyroid cancer or a benign thyroid nodule (not recorded which). Some clones in this sample may be carry-over from other donors' samples.

This clone was seen ten or more times. The chain uses TRBV9 and TRBJ1-2; 8 positions agree with TRBD1. J gave up 4 bases and V 0 bases, and 14 bases lay outside the gene matches. The CDR3 length is 18 residues. Looked up from germline, CDR1 is SGDLS and CDR2 is YYNGEE. The CDR3 sequence: CASSVGGQASAITYGYTF. The CDR3 DNA reads as TGTGCCAGCAGCGTAGGGGGACAGGCGTCCGCTATAACCTATGGCTACACCTTC.

This clone was counted at least ten times. The chain couples TRBV20-1 to TRBJ1-1; the match to TRBD1 covers 7 bases. The trim removed 4 bases at V and 2 bases at J, leaving 10 bases unmatched. This CDR3 region has 15 residues. CDR1 is DFQATT, CDR2 SNEGSKA, per germline (reference sequence). CDR3 coding DNA: TGCAGTGCTAAGGCTCGGCAGGGGGGAAACACTGAAGCTTTCTTT. Its translation is CSAKARQGGNTEAFF.

This clone has at least ten counts. The chain combines TRBV20-1 with TRBJ2-1; 10 nucleotides line up with TRBD1. This CDR3 is built from 16 residues. CDR1 is DFQATT and CDR2 is SNEGSKA in the germline V gene (reference sequence). Losses at the gene ends were 0 bases for V and 3 bases for J; bases not matched to a gene: 5. In DNA, the CDR3 is TGCAGTGCTAGAGAGTTTGGGGACAGGGGCTACAATGAGCAGTTCTTC. Translated: CSAREFGDRGYNEQFF.

This clone was recorded a few times. A read error may be the cause here, since a much bigger clone is one base away. The gene calls are TRBV6-1 and TRBJ1-1, with D possibly matching TRBD1 (6 bases). V lost 4 bases to trimming and J lost 4 bases, with 10 bases between them. The germline gives CDR1 MNHNS, CDR2 SASEGT. The CDR3 is made up of 13 amino acids. This CDR3 is CASSAGHSTEAFF. The CDR3, as DNA: TGTGCCAGCAGTGCGGGACATAGCACTGAAGCTTTCTTT.

This clone was seen many times. The chain joins TRBV30 to TRBJ1-1; D is uncertain. The V end was cut by 3 bases, the J end by 7 bases, with 12 bases between. CDR1 is GTSNPN and CDR2 is SVGIG in the germline V gene (reference sequence). The length of the CDR3 is 12 residues. CDR3 sequence reads: CAWRRTGSEAFF. Here the CDR3 DNA reads TGTGCCTGGAGGAGGACCGGGAGTGAAGCTTTCTTT.

This sequence joins TRBV29-1 and TRBJ2-1; TRBD2 is a possible D gene (5 bases). The CDR3 totals 11 residues. Germline-derived CDR1 and CDR2 are SQVTM and ANQGSEA. Trimming pared 5 bases from V and 10 bases from J, leaving 12 bases between. Here the CDR3 reads CSVMSPGEQFF. In nucleotides, the CDR3 is TGCAGCGTTATGTCCCCGGGGGAGCAGTTCTTC.